One sample yielded the 27 T cell receptor beta chains listed below, sequenced in a study of human T cells and chemical hapten exposure. One entry per CDR3 protein, called by TCRdb with MiXCR from the RACE reads. Among about 380,000 distinct CDR3 sequences listed, roughly 5% were seen once. Indicated time point: pre-sensitization, week 0. Treatment described: therapeutic diphenylcyclopropenone sensitization with weekly scalp DPC. Material: whole blood, obtained in connection with sensitization to the hapten diphenylcyclopropenone (DPC). The receptors come from a woman in her forties or fifties with alopecia areata. Some clones in this sample may be carry-over from other donors' samples.

Worth noting for this clonotype: Being one base from a much bigger clone, this may be a read error. V gene TRBV6-2 or TRBV6-3 combines with J gene TRBJ1-1, with a tentative D call TRBD1 (5 bases). The V gene's germline CDR1 is MNHEY and CDR2 SVGEGT. The V gene lost 6 bases and the J gene lost 5 bases, with 16 bases spanning the gap. The CDR3 is 14 amino acids. The CDR3 coding sequence is TGTGCCAGCAGCCGGCTGACAGAGAAGACTGAAGCTTTCTTT. It encodes CASSRLTEKTEAFF.

This clonotype was picked up many times. The V and J genes are TRBV6-2 or TRBV6-3 and TRBJ1-2, with a weak D call TRBD1 (5 bases). Germline CDR1 is MNHEY and CDR2 is SVGEGT. Trimming pared 7 bases from V and 7 bases from J, leaving 19 bases between. CDR3 length equals 14 residues. The CDR3 loop reads CASTKGRQLTGYTF. The DNA for the CDR3 is TGTGCCAGCACCAAGGGACGGCAGCTGACTGGCTACACCTTC.

This clonotype has more than one count but fewer than ten. The genes are TRBV11-2 and TRBJ2-1, with a possible D match to TRBD2 (6 bases). Trimming shortened V by 5 bases and J by 9 bases, and 23 bases separated the two germline ends. CDR1 is SGHAT and CDR2 is FQNNGV in the germline V gene. The CDR3 loop spans 16 amino acids. This CDR3 reads CASSPTPATAGGEQFF. CDR3 nucleotide sequence: TGTGCCAGCAGCCCCACCCCTGCGACAGCCGGGGGTGAGCAGTTCTTC.

This clonotype was recorded many times. This chain uses TRBV6-5 with TRBJ2-3, with D possibly TRBD2 on 6 matching bases. This CDR3 comprises 16 residues. Germline V gene data show CDR1 as MNHEY and CDR2 as SVGAGI. V gave up 4 bases and J gave up 2 bases, with 16 bases separating them. CDR3 bases: TGTGCCAGCAGTTCCCTGGGCGGGGCCATCACAGATACGCAGTATTTT. Protein product: CASSSLGGAITDTQYF.

This chain joins TRBV7-9 and TRBJ1-2; D unclear. The V end lost 1 base, the J end lost 8 bases, and 14 bases lay between the germline ends. The CDR3 consists of 14 residues. Germline lookup yields CDR1 SEHNR and CDR2 FQNEAQ (reference sequence). The chain's CDR3 is CASSLDSTNQGYTF. The CDR3, as DNA: TGTGCCAGCAGCTTAGACAGTACCAACCAAGGCTACACCTTC. The full variable domain, in which reference TRBV7-9 and TRBJ1-2 provide the parts outside the CDR3, is DTGVSQNPRHKITKRGQNVTFRCDPISEHNRLYWYRQTLGQGPEFLTYFQNEAQLEKSRLLSDRFSAERPKGSFSTLEIQRTEQGDSAMYLCASSLDSTNQGYTFGSGTRLTVV.

This clonotype was seen ten or more times. J is TRBJ1-1 and V is TRBV7-9; D uncertain. The length of the CDR3 is 14 residues. The germline V gene encodes CDR1 SEHNR and CDR2 FQNEAQ (reference sequence). V was shortened by 0 bases and J by 3 bases, with 8 bases between the two germline ends. CDR3 sequence reads: CASSLAGSDTEAFF. DNA for the CDR3: TGTGCCAGCAGCTTAGCTGGGTCGGACACTGAAGCTTTCTTT.

Worth noting for this clonotype: This likely comes from a read error, as the CDR3 has no conserved phenylalanine or tryptophan at its end. The rearrangement uses TRBV28 and TRBJ1-2; 8 bases are shared with TRBD1. CDR1 MDHEN and CDR2 SYDVKM come from the germline V gene. The CDR3 runs to 14 residues. Trimming took 2 bases from V and 10 from J; bases not matched to a gene: 9. For the CDR3, the DNA is TGTGCCAGCAGTTTACCCGCCAGGGGGCTTACCTACACCTAC. Its protein product is CASSLPARGLTYTY.

In its sample, this clonotype was seen a few times. The V call is TRBV7-2, the J call TRBJ1-1; D is ambiguous. The CDR3 runs 12 residues. Trimming took off 5 bases at V and 8 bases at J, with 12 bases between the two ends. In germline, CDR1 is SGHTA, CDR2 FQGNSA. The CDR3 sequence: CASSPSGREAFF. DNA of the CDR3: TGTGCCAGCAGCCCTAGTGGCAGGGAAGCTTTCTTT.

This clonotype was recorded at least ten times. The V gene is TRBV29-1, the J gene TRBJ2-3; possibly TRBD1 for D (6 bases). Germline V gene lookup returns CDR1 SQVTM and CDR2 ANQGSEA. The CDR3 sequence is 16 residues long. V lost 3 bases and J 6 bases, leaving 22 bases between the germline ends. CDR3 bases: TGCAGCGTTGAGGGGGCGCCAGCGGAGGCCGGTGATACGCAGTATTTT. Translating gives CSVEGAPAEAGDTQYF.

The chain links TRBV7-9 to TRBJ1-2; D remains ambiguous. The CDR3 covers 18 residues. Trimming stripped 1 base from V and 4 bases from J, with 22 bases between. CDR1 SEHNR and CDR2 FQNEAQ come from the germline V gene (reference sequence). CDR3 loop: CASSLGDVLTQVVYGYTF. The DNA for the CDR3 is TGTGCCAGCAGCTTAGGTGATGTCCTCACCCAGGTGGTCTATGGCTACACCTTC.

This clonotype was seen many times. CDR3 coding DNA: TGTGCCAGCAGCCAAGACACAGGGTCCGGAGAGACCCAGTACTTC. This gives the protein CASSQDTGSGETQYF. The chain couples TRBV3-1 to TRBJ2-5, with TRBD1 as a possible D gene (6 bases). Deletions cut 0 bases from V and 4 bases from J, with 12 bases between. The CDR3 length is 15 residues. Germline V gene lookup returns CDR1 LGHDT and CDR2 YNNKEL (reference sequence).

This clonotype was detected only a few times. The chain joins TRBV12-3 or TRBV12-4 to TRBJ1-5; D is undetermined. This CDR3 is built from 14 residues. Trimming took 9 bases from V and 5 from J, leaving 17 bases between them. The chain's CDR3 is CARWERCGDQPQHF. Written as DNA, the CDR3 is TGTGCCAGGTGGGAGAGGTGTGGAGATCAGCCCCAGCATTTT.

Ten or more counts support this clonotype. The gene calls are TRBV27 and TRBJ2-3; 8 nucleotides line up with TRBD1. The germline V gene encodes CDR1 MNHEY and CDR2 SMNVEV (reference sequence). This CDR3 spans 13 amino acids. The trim removed 6 bases at V and 5 bases at J, leaving 4 bases unmatched. CDR3: CASSWTGIDTQYF. Here the CDR3 DNA reads TGTGCCAGCAGCTGGACAGGGATAGATACGCAGTATTTT.

This clonotype has ten or more counts. The chain couples TRBV11-2 to TRBJ2-5; tentative D call: TRBD2 (6 bases). Germline lookup yields CDR1 SGHAT and CDR2 FQNNGV. This CDR3 region has 16 residues. V was trimmed by 0 bases and J by 7 bases, leaving 18 bases between them. CDR3 in amino acids: CASSLDRGDLGGTQYF. The CDR3 nucleotides read TGTGCCAGCAGCTTAGACCGAGGGGACCTGGGGGGGACCCAGTACTTC.

This chain uses TRBV6-2 or TRBV6-3 with TRBJ1-6; no clear D gene. The germline gives CDR1 MNHEY, CDR2 SVGEGT. There are 13 residues in the CDR3. Trimming shortened V by 8 bases and J by 7 bases, and 12 bases separated the two germline ends. CDR3 nucleotides: TGTGCCAGCGTTGGGGTCGGAAATTCACCCCTCCACTTT. Translated, it gives CASVGVGNSPLHF.

This rearrangement joins TRBV7-9 to TRBJ1-2; D is unresolved. Germline V gene lookup returns CDR1 SEHNR and CDR2 FQNEAQ (reference sequence). The length of the CDR3 is 12 residues. Trimming removed 5 bases from V and 4 bases from J, with 8 bases in between. CDR3 residues: CASSVDGYGYTF. The CDR3 coding sequence is TGTGCCAGCAGCGTCGATGGCTATGGCTACACCTTC.

The V and J genes are TRBV6-2 or TRBV6-3 and TRBJ2-2, with TRBD1 matching 9 bases. This CDR3 is built from 16 residues. V shed 6 bases and J 5 bases; nucleotides not matched to a gene: 10. Germline V CDR1 and CDR2: MNHEY, SVGEGT. The CDR3 loop is CASRTSGTGKTGELFF. The CDR3 nucleotides are TGTGCCAGCAGGACTTCCGGGACAGGGAAAACCGGGGAGCTGTTTTTT.

At least ten counts were recorded for this clonotype. This sequence joins TRBV20-1 and TRBJ2-2; D is uncertain. The CDR3 has 12 amino acids. Per the germline V gene, CDR1 is DFQATT and CDR2 is SNEGSKA (reference sequence). Trimming shortened V by 1 base and J by 1 base, and 1 base separated the two germline ends. The CDR3 DNA follows: TGCAGTGCTAGAGGGAACACCGGGGAGCTGTTTTTT. Translating it yields CSARGNTGELFF.

About this clonotype: This may be a read error, as it is one base from a much larger clone. CDR3 in amino acids: CASSLEGQSAYNSPLHF. CDR3 bases: TGCGCCAGCAGCTTGGAGGGGCAGTCGGCCTATAATTCACCCCTCCACTTT. V usage is TRBV5-1 and J usage is TRBJ1-6, with a weak D call TRBD1 (5 bases). V was trimmed by 0 bases and J by 2 bases, leaving 12 bases between them. CDR1 is SGHRS, CDR2 YFSETQ, per germline. The CDR3 runs 17 residues.

The V call is TRBV7-2, the J call TRBJ2-3; D is undetermined. CDR3 length: 13 residues. Trimming pared 3 bases from V and 4 bases from J, leaving 8 bases between. Per the germline V gene, CDR1 is SGHTA and CDR2 is FQGNSA. CDR3 sequence: CASSFLTADTQYF. In DNA form, the CDR3 reads TGTGCCAGCAGCTTCTTGACTGCAGATACGCAGTATTTT.

V is TRBV12-3 or TRBV12-4 and J is TRBJ2-3, with D possibly being TRBD2 (6 bases). Trimming cost V 5 bases and J 5 bases, with 17 bases left between them. This CDR3 comprises 15 residues. CDR3 DNA sequence: TGTGCCAGCAGTGACCCGGGACTCAAAAGAGATACGCAGTATTTT. It is translated as CASSDPGLKRDTQYF.

This clonotype was counted a few times. The chain links TRBV6-5 to TRBJ1-1, with 8 bases aligning to TRBD1. The V gene end was trimmed by 4 bases and the J gene end by 0 bases; junction bases not matched to a gene: 4. This CDR3 is 15 amino acids long. Germline values: CDR1 MNHEY, CDR2 SVGAGI. The CDR3 nucleotides are TGTGCCAGCAGTTTAATGACAGGGGTGAACACTGAAGCTTTCTTT. Amino acid sequence: CASSLMTGVNTEAFF.

This clonotype occurred many times. The chain combines TRBV27 with TRBJ2-6; D is unresolved. With 1 base removed from V and 2 bases from J, the gap between germline ends came to 9 bases. The CDR3 runs 16 residues. Germline V gene sequence: CDR1 MNHEY, CDR2 SMNVEV (reference sequence). As DNA, the CDR3 is TGTGCCAGCAGTTTATACGCACAGCCTGGGGCCAACGTCCTGACTTTC. It specifies CASSLYAQPGANVLTF.

In the case of this clonotype: One junction end disagrees with the germline gene, perhaps due to a read error. The chain couples TRBV28 to TRBJ2-3, with D unresolved. The CDR3 has 12 residues. Germline V gene data show CDR1 as MDHEN and CDR2 as SYDVKM. The chain's CDR3 is CASSLRTNTQYF. The DNA of the CDR3 is TGTGCCAGCAGTTTACGCACAAATACGCAGTATTTT.

This clonotype was observed a few times. The chain uses TRBV6-6 and TRBJ2-7; no clear D gene. CDR1 and CDR2 from the germline V gene are MNHNY and SVGAGI (reference sequence). The CDR3 covers 12 residues. Trimming cost V 0 bases and J 5 bases, with 5 bases left between them. CDR3 in DNA: TGTGCCAGCAGTTACTCCATGAACGAGCAGTACTTC. It translates to CASSYSMNEQYF.

V gene TRBV6-1 combines with J gene TRBJ1-1, with D perhaps matching TRBD1 (6 bases). The germline V gene has CDR1 MNHNS and CDR2 SASEGT. V was trimmed by 4 bases and J by 2 bases, leaving 14 bases between them. This CDR3 has 15 amino acids. CDR3 in amino acids: CASSVSGALNTEAFF. CDR3 nucleotide sequence: TGTGCCAGCAGTGTGTCAGGGGCGCTCAACACTGAAGCTTTCTTT.

This clonotype showed up many times. The rearrangement links TRBV27 to TRBJ2-7; 8 bases match TRBD1. CDR1 and CDR2 from the germline V gene are MNHEY and SMNVEV (reference sequence). This CDR3 is built from 17 residues. V lost 1 base and J lost 7; bases outside the gene matches: 15. This chain's CDR3 is CASSLLIARQGAGEQYF. CDR3 nucleotides: TGTGCCAGCAGTTTATTAATTGCCCGGCAGGGGGCGGGGGAGCAGTACTTC.